The clone carrying this T cell receptor (beta chain) was found once. Study processing details: Nucleated cell counts were estimated from reference gene primer amplification. The table came from immunoSEQ multiplex PCR; TCRdb's copy has only in-frame clones and leaves some out. V, J and clone size were drawn from that table, and D and trimming were deduced from the DNA. The table includes 150,000 to 250,000 clones, about 80% detected once. The data were taken from a study of blood T cell repertoires in COVID-19. Study summary: COVID-19 samples, acute and convalescent, were from the United States, Italy and Spain. T cells, B-cell-depleted T cells, or PBMCs provided the cDNA or gDNA that served as material.

The CDR3 runs to 19 residues. The V end lost 0 bases, the J end lost 2 bases, and 22 bases lay between the germline ends. The germline gives CDR1 MGHRA, CDR2 YSYEKL. The TCR sequence derives from a human donor with acute or convalescent COVID-19. The donor label of this sample is uncertain. The sequenced material came from peripheral blood. The chain couples TRBV4-1 to TRBJ1-2; maybe TRBD1 (5 bases). CDR3 loop: CASSQDLRGNLLNNYGYTF. CDR3 in DNA: TGCGCCAGCAGCCAAGATCTTAGGGGCAACCTTTTAAACAACTATGGCTACACCTTC.